This TCR beta chain was obtained from a study of TIL therapy for anti-PD-1-resistant metastatic lung cancer. At the level of the study: Half of patients were current or former smokers.

The time point is: pre-treatment sample, taken before nivolumab and TIL therapy. Sequencing used immunoSEQ v3. Clones were read by immunoSEQ multiplex PCR, and TCRdb kept only the in-frame ones, dropping some. The sample carries about 60,000 clones, roughly 66% recorded once. With 0 bases removed from V and 0 bases from J, the gap between germline ends came to 9 bases. The CDR3 is 15 amino acids. Germline CDR1 SGHRS, CDR2 YFSETQ. There are a few counts of this clone. The TCR was taken from a person aged 30 to 80 with non-small cell lung cancer. The material sequenced was blood, taken at baseline. This sequence joins TRBV5-1 and TRBJ1-1, with unresolved D. The CDR3 reads CASSLAGGLNTEAFF. The CDR3, as DNA: TGCGCCAGCAGCTTGGCAGGCGGTTTGAACACTGAAGCTTTCTTT.